The next 18 T cell receptor beta chains were all read from a single sample in a study of cytomegalovirus exposure and HLA in healthy donors. Repertoires were generated with immunoSEQ multiplex PCR, while TCRdb's copy carries only in-frame clones and drops some. Altogether some 150,000 clones are present, about 88% being singletons, with the ten largest covering around 3.4%. Sequencing was performed on PBMCs. These receptors were taken from a woman under 30 in good health and CMV-seropositive.

This sequence joins TRBV27 and TRBJ1-5; the D gene is possibly TRBD1 (6 bases). Germline V gene sequence: CDR1 MNHEY, CDR2 SMNVEV (reference sequence). The V gene lost 6 bases and the J gene lost 3 bases, with 15 bases spanning the gap. The CDR3 is made up of 15 amino acids. CDR3 sequence: CASSPIGQYNQPQHF. The CDR3 DNA is TGTGCCAGCAGCCCGATCGGACAGTACAATCAGCCCCAGCATTTT.

The gene calls are TRBV19 and TRBJ2-7; 8 positions match TRBD1. Germline assignment: CDR1 LNHDA and CDR2 SQIVND (reference sequence). V trimming: 5 bases; J trimming: 4 bases; junction bases outside the gene matches: 10. The CDR3 is 15 amino acids. The CDR3 spells CASSVSGTGTYEQYF. The CDR3 coding sequence is TGTGCCAGTAGTGTTTCCGGGACAGGTACATACGAGCAGTACTTC.

CDR3 coding DNA: TGTGCCAGCAAACCGGGACTAGTATCTGATGAGCAGTTCTTC. As protein: CASKPGLVSDEQFF. This sequence joins TRBV2 and TRBJ2-1; 8 bases are a match to TRBD2. Looked up from germline, CDR1 is SNHLY and CDR2 is FYNNEI. The CDR3 spans 14 residues. J lost 8 bases, V lost 7 bases, and 10 bases had no gene match.

The chain uses TRBV2 and TRBJ2-3; D is possibly TRBD1 (5 bases). Germline lookup yields CDR1 SNHLY and CDR2 FYNNEI. This CDR3 has 13 residues. The V end was cut by 4 bases, the J end by 6 bases, with 11 bases between. Here the CDR3 reads CASSGDSRDTQYF. In DNA, the CDR3 is TGTGCCAGCAGTGGAGACAGCCGGGATACGCAGTATTTT.

The CDR3 region is CASSLRQGSYNEQFF. CDR3 DNA: TGTGCCAGCAGCCTAAGACAGGGCTCCTACAATGAGCAGTTCTTC. The rearrangement links TRBV11-3 to TRBJ2-1, with 7 nucleotides matching TRBD1. Germline V gene lookup returns CDR1 SGHNT and CDR2 YENEEA. This CDR3 has 15 amino acids. Germline trimming cut 5 bases from V and 0 bases from J; bases unmatched to any gene: 4.

The chain couples TRBV7-6 to TRBJ2-2, with a possible D match to TRBD2 (6 bases). The CDR3 consists of 16 residues. The V and J ends lost 0 bases and 6 bases respectively, with 14 bases between them. Germline V gene data show CDR1 as SGHVS and CDR2 as FNYEAQ. CDR3 DNA: TGTGCCAGCAGCTTAGCGGAAATTGGAGGGGCCGGGGAGCTGTTTTTT. It encodes CASSLAEIGGAGELFF. Full variable domain (outside the CDR3, taken from reference TRBV7-6 and TRBJ2-2): GAGVSQSPRYKVTKRGQDVALRCDPISGHVSLYWYRQALGQGPEFLTYFNYEAQQDKSGLPNDRFSAERPEGSISTLTIQRTEQRDSAMYRCASSLAEIGGAGELFFGEGSRLTVL.

This chain connects TRBV30 to TRBJ1-2; D gene uncertain. The CDR3 consists of 13 residues. Germline V gene lookup returns CDR1 GTSNPN and CDR2 SVGIG (reference sequence). V shed 2 bases and J shed 9 bases, with 16 bases lying between them. The CDR3 DNA is TGTGCCTGGAGTCTCAGACCCGGGGATAGCTACACCTTC. As protein: CAWSLRPGDSYTF.

The chain employs TRBV5-4 and TRBJ2-5; 9 bases align to TRBD1. The germline V gene has CDR1 SGHNT and CDR2 YYREEE (reference sequence). The CDR3 is made up of 15 amino acids. With V trimmed by 0 bases and J by 9 bases, 9 bases remained unmatched. CDR3 DNA sequence: TGTGCCAGCAGCTTGGGGACAGGGGCACCAGGGGCCCAGTACTTC. Protein product: CASSLGTGAPGAQYF.

A few counts support this clone. This rearrangement joins TRBV6-4 to TRBJ2-2, with 7 bases aligning to TRBD1. The CDR3 is 14 amino acids. J was trimmed by 5 bases and V by 5 bases; bases with no gene match: 5. The V gene's germline CDR1 is MRHNA and CDR2 SNTAGT. CDR3 region: CASSKGAETGELFF. CDR3 in DNA: TGTGCCAGCAGTAAGGGGGCGGAAACCGGGGAGCTGTTTTTT.

This clone was seen a single time. This chain joins TRBV10-1 and TRBJ2-1; 10 bases agree with TRBD2. From germline, CDR1 is WNHNN and CDR2 SYGVQD (reference sequence). J lost 1 base, V lost 3 bases, and 6 bases had no gene match. The CDR3 is 17 residues long. This CDR3 reads CASSDLTSGTSYNEQFF. CDR3 in DNA: TGCGCCAGCAGTGACCTTACTAGCGGGACGTCCTACAATGAGCAGTTCTTC.

The chain joins TRBV11-1 to TRBJ2-1, with 10 bases lining up with TRBD2. With V trimmed by 5 bases and J by 10 bases, 5 bases remained unmatched. Germline values: CDR1 SGHAT, CDR2 FQDESV (reference sequence). CDR3 length equals 13 residues. The CDR3 coding sequence is TGTGCCAGCAGCCTACTAGCGGGGAAAGAGCAGTTCTTC. Amino acids: CASSLLAGKEQFF.

The CDR3 coding sequence is TGTGCCAGCAGTGACATGACTAGCGCCACAGATACGCAGTATTTT. Protein product: CASSDMTSATDTQYF. The chain is built from TRBV6-4 and TRBJ2-3; 8 bases match TRBD2. The CDR3 is made up of 15 amino acids. The J segment lost 2 bases and the V segment lost 2 bases, leaving 3 bases of the junction unmatched. Germline V gives CDR1 MRHNA, CDR2 SNTAGT.

V and J are TRBV5-1 and TRBJ2-7; D possibly corresponds to TRBD2 (6 bases). CDR3 length equals 13 residues. Per the germline V gene, CDR1 is SGHRS and CDR2 is YFSETQ. V was clipped by 3 bases and J by 4 bases, with 11 bases between them. The CDR3 DNA reads as TGCGCCAGCAGCTCGCAGACTAGTTACGAGCAGTACTTC. This codes for CASSSQTSYEQYF.

The V and J genes are TRBV7-6 and TRBJ2-3, with TRBD2 identical over 11 bases. This CDR3 region has 17 residues. CDR1 SGHVS and CDR2 FNYEAQ come from the germline V gene. The V and J ends lost 0 bases and 5 bases, in that order; junction bases with no gene match: 7. CDR3 coding DNA: TGTGCCAGCAGCTTAGCCGGCCTAGCGGGAGGCGGAGATACGCAGTATTTT. Its translation: CASSLAGLAGGGDTQYF. The whole variable domain, remainder taken from reference TRBV7-6 and TRBJ2-3, is GAGVSQSPRYKVTKRGQDVALRCDPISGHVSLYWYRQALGQGPEFLTYFNYEAQQDKSGLPNDRFSAERPEGSISTLTIQRTEQRDSAMYRCASSLAGLAGGGDTQYFGPGTRLTVL.

V gene TRBV6-5 combines with J gene TRBJ1-2; D is ambiguous. The CDR3 totals 14 residues. The ends were cut back, 0 bases at V and 7 bases at J, with 12 bases in the middle. Per germline, CDR1 MNHEY and CDR2 SVGAGI. CDR3 in amino acids: CASSYSRGIGGYTF. As DNA, the CDR3 is TGTGCCAGCAGTTACTCGAGAGGTATCGGTGGCTACACCTTC.

This rearrangement joins TRBV5-1 to TRBJ1-2; the D gene is possibly TRBD1 (6 bases). This CDR3 is built from 16 residues. Germline values: CDR1 SGHRS, CDR2 YFSETQ. Trimming shortened V by 0 bases and J by 2 bases, and 14 bases separated the two germline ends. CDR3 nucleotide sequence: TGCGCCAGCAGCTTGGTCCTGACAGGCCCCAACTATGGCTACACCTTC. Protein product: CASSLVLTGPNYGYTF. Full variable domain (outside the CDR3, taken from reference TRBV5-1 and TRBJ1-2): KAGVTQTPRYLIKTRGQQVTLSCSPISGHRSVSWYQQTPGQGLQFLFEYFSETQRNKGNFPGRFSGRQFSNSRSEMNVSTLELGDSALYLCASSLVLTGPNYGYTFGSGTRLTVV.

CDR3 coding DNA: TGTGCCAGCATAAAACAGGGAACGAACACTGAAGCTTTCTTT. Protein sequence: CASIKQGTNTEAFF. The chain is built from TRBV27 and TRBJ1-1; the D gene is possibly TRBD1 (6 bases). The ends were cut back, 7 bases at V and 1 base at J, with 13 bases in the middle. CDR3 length: 14 residues. Germline V lookup: CDR1 MNHEY, CDR2 SMNVEV (reference sequence).

The chain uses TRBV4-3 and TRBJ2-2, with 16 bases fitting TRBD2. There are 17 residues in the CDR3. The germline V gene has CDR1 LGHNA and CDR2 YSLEER. V shed 3 bases and J 4 bases; nucleotides not matched to a gene: 2. CDR3 DNA: TGCGCCAGCAGCCAGGGACTAGCGGGAGGGATCACCGGGGAGCTGTTTTTT. Its translation: CASSQGLAGGITGELFF.